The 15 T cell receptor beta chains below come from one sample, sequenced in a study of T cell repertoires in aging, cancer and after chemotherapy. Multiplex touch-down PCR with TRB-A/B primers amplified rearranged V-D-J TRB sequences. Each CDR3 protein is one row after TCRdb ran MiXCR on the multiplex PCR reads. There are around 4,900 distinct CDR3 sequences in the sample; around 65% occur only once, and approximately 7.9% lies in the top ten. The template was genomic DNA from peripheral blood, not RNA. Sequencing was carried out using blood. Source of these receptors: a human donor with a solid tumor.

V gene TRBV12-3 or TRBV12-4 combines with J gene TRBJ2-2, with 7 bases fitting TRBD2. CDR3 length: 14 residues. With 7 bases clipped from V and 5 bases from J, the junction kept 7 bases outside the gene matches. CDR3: CASKAGVGTGELFF. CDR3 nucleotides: TGTGCCAGCAAGGCGGGAGTGGGTACCGGGGAGCTGTTTTTT.

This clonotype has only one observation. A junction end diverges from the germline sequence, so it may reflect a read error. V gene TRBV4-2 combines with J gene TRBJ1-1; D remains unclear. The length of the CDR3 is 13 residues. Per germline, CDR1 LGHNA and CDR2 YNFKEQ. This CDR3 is CASSQDQAREAFF. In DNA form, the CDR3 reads TGCGCCAGCAGCCAAGATCAGGCCAGGGAAGCTTTCTTT.

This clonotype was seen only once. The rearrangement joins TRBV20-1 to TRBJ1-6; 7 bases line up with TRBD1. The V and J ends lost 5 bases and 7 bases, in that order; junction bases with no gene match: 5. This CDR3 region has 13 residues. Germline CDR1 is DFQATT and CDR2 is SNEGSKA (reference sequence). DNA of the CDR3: TGCAGTGCTCCGACAGGGAGCAATTCACCCCTCCACTTT. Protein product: CSAPTGSNSPLHF.

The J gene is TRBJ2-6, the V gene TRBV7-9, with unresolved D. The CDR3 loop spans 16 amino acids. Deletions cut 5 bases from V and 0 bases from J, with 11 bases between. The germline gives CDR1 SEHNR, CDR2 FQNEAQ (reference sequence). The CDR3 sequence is CASSPKGSSGANVLTF. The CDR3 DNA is TGTGCCAGCAGCCCCAAGGGATCCTCTGGGGCCAACGTCCTGACTTTC.

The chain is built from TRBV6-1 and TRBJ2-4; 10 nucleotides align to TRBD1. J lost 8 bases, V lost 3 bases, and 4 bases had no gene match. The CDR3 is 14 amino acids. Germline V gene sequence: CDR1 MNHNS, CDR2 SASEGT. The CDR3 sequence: CASSEPGTGDIQYF. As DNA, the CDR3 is TGTGCCAGCAGTGAGCCCGGGACAGGGGACATTCAGTACTTC.

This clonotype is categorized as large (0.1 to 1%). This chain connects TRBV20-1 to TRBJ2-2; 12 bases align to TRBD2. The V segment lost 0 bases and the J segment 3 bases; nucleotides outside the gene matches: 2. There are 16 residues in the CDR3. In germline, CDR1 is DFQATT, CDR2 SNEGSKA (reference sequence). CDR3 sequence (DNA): TGCAGTGCTAGAGAACTAGCGGGAGGCGACACCGGGGAGCTGTTTTTT. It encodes CSARELAGGDTGELFF.

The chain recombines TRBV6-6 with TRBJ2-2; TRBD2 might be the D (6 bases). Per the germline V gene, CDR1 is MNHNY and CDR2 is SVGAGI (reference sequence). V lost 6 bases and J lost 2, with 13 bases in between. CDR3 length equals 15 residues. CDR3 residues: CASSAGTRNTGELFF. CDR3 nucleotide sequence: TGTGCCAGCAGCGCCGGGACTCGCAACACCGGGGAGCTGTTTTTT.

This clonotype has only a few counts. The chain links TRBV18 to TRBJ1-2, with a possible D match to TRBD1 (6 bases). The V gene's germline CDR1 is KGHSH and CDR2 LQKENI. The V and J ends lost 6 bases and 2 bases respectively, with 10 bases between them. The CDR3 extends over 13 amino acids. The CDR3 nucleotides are TGTGCCAGCTCGGAGGGGGGGAACTATGGCTACACCTTC. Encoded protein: CASSEGGNYGYTF.

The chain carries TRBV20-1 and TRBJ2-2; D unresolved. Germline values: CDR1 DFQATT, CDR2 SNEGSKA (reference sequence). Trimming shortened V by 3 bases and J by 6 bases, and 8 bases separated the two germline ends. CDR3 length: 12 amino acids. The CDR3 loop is CSASPPAGELFF. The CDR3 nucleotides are TGCAGTGCTAGCCCCCCGGCCGGGGAGCTGTTTTTT.

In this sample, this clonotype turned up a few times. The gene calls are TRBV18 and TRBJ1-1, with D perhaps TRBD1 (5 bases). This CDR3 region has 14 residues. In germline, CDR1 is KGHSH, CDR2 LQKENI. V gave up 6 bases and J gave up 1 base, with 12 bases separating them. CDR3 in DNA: TGTGCCAGCTCGGACAATCCACGGAACACTGAAGCTTTCTTT. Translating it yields CASSDNPRNTEAFF.

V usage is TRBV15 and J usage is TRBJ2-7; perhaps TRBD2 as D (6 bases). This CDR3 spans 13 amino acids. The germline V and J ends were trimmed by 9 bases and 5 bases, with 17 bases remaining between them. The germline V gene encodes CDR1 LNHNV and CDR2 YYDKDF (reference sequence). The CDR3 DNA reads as TGTGCCACTCGGGAGTCGGGCAGCGACGAGCAGTACTTC. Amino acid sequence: CATRESGSDEQYF.

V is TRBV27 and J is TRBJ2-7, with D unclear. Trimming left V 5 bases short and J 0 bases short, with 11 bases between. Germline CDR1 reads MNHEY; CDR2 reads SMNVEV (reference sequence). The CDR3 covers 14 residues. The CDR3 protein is CASSPLLSSYEQYF. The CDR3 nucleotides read TGTGCCAGCAGTCCATTGTTGAGCTCCTACGAGCAGTACTTC.

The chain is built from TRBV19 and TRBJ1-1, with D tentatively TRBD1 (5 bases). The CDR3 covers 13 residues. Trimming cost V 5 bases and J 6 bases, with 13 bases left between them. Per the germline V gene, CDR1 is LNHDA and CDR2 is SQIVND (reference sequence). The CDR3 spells CASSSGGWAEAFF. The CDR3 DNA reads TGTGCCAGTAGTTCGGGGGGATGGGCTGAAGCTTTCTTT.

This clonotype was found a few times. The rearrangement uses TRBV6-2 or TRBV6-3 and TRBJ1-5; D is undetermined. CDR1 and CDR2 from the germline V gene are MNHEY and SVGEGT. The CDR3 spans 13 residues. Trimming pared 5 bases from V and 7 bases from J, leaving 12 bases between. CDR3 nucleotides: TGTGCCAGCAGTACTGAAGAACGACAGCCCCAGCATTTT. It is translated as CASSTEERQPQHF.

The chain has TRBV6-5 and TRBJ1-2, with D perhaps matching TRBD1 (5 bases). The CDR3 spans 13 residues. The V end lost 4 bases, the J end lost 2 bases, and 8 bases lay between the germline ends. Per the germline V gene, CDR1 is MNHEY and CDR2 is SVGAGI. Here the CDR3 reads CASSSRTNYGYTF. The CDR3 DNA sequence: TGTGCCAGCAGTTCGAGGACAAACTATGGCTACACCTTC.